These T cell receptor beta chains were read from a single sample in a study of T cells in Graves' hyperthyroidism and ophthalmopathy. MiXCR, run by TCRdb on the multiplex PCR reads, gives a single entry per CDR3 protein. The data show about 340,000 distinct CDR3 sequences, under 25% seen once. Sequencing was performed on blood. The receptors shown here come from a woman aged 45-59 years with Graves' hyperthyroidism. Each CDR3 is given with its conserved first and last residue. A D gene is named only where the DNA matches it firmly. Not all rows give a size; the values are once, few, many and, for expanded clones, a class.

d_gene	v_gene	j_gene	abundance	CDR3nt	CDR3aa
.	TRBV24-1	TRBJ1-5	once	TGTGCCACCAGTGACCCCCGGAGTAATCAGCCCCAGCATTTT	CATSDPRSNQPQHF
TRBD2	TRBV5-1	TRBJ2-7	.	TGCGCCAGCGGCTATTCCCGACTAGCGGAAGGGTCCTACGAGCAGTACTTC	CASGYSRLAEGSYEQYF
.	TRBV10-3	TRBJ1-5	.	TGTGCCCTCCGGGAGGGGGAAAATAGCAATCAGCCCCAGCATTTT	CALREGENSNQPQHF
.	TRBV10-3	TRBJ2-3	.	TGTGCCACCCGGGCAAACAACCAAGGTACAGATACGCAGTATTTT	CATRANNQGTDTQYF
TRBD1	TRBV15	TRBJ1-4	few	TGTGCCACCAGCAGGGCCGGCAAGGGGGCGGATGAAAAACTGTTTTTT	CATSRAGKGADEKLFF
TRBD2	TRBV10-3	TRBJ2-7	few	TGTGCCATCAGTGTTCTAGGGAGGGCCTACGAGCAGTACTTC	CAISVLGRAYEQYF
.	TRBV28	TRBJ2-5	many	TGTGCCAGCAGTCCTCCGGGACTCTTCCAAGAGACCCAGTACTTC	CASSPPGLFQETQYF
.	TRBV5-1	TRBJ1-1	many	TGCGCCAGCAGGCGGGCTTCCCTGGGGGACACTGAAGCTTTCTTT	CASRRASLGDTEAFF
TRBD1	TRBV2	TRBJ1-1	.	TGTGCCAGCAGTCCGACAGGGGGCTACATGAACACTGAAGCTTTCTTT	CASSPTGGYMNTEAFF
.	TRBV10-3	TRBJ1-1	.	TGTGCCAGCAGTTACGGGGGAGAGAACACTGAAGCTTTCTTT	CASSYGGENTEAFF
.	TRBV10-3	TRBJ1-1	.	TGTGCCATCAGTGAGGGCGCCTCTGAAGCTTTCTTT	CAISEGASEAFF
TRBD1	TRBV19	TRBJ1-2	.	TGTGCCAGTAGCCCCAGGAGGACAGGGGAAGGCTACACCTTC	CASSPRRTGEGYTF
.	TRBV10-1	TRBJ2-7	.	TGCGCCAGCAGTGAGTCCGGGGGCGGGCAGTACTTC	CASSESGGGQYF
TRBD2	TRBV7-6	TRBJ2-7	.	TGTGCCAGCAGCTTGGGACTAGCGGACTACGAGCAGTACTTC	CASSLGLADYEQYF
.	TRBV2	TRBJ1-6	many	TGTGCCAGCAGTGCTCTGGGCATAAATTCACCCCTCCACTTT	CASSALGINSPLHF
.	TRBV6-1	TRBJ2-1	many	TGTGCCAGCAGGGCACTAGCCGGGAGCTCCTACAATGAGCAGTTCTTC	CASRALAGSSYNEQFF
.	TRBV12-3/TRBV12-4	TRBJ2-2	many	TGTGCCAGCAGGGCCGAGGAACGGGAAGACACCGGGGAGCTGTTTTTT	CASRAEEREDTGELFF
TRBD2	TRBV7-9	TRBJ2-1	few	TGTGCCAGCAGCTTCAATAGCGGGGGGGATTTGGATGAGCAGTTCTTC	CASSFNSGGDLDEQFF
.	TRBV7-3	TRBJ2-7	many	TGTGCCAGCAGCCATCCCGTGGTGGGGCCGGGACCAAGTAAAAGCCACCCCTACGAGCAGTACTTC	CASSHPVVGPGPSKSHPYEQYF
.	TRBV15	TRBJ2-5	few	TGTGCCACCAGCAGGGAACCGGGACAAGAAGAGACCCAGTACTTC	CATSREPGQEETQYF
TRBD2	TRBV2	TRBJ2-7	many	TGTGCCAGCAGCGGACTAGCGGGAGCCGACGAGCAGTACTTC	CASSGLAGADEQYF
.	TRBV28	TRBJ2-7	.	TGTGCCAGCAGGGGGGGCTACGAGCAGTACTTC	CASRGGYEQYF
TRBD1	TRBV5-1	TRBJ2-7	few	TGCGCCAGCAGACCGGACAGGATTTCCTACGAGCAGTACTTC	CASRPDRISYEQYF
.	TRBV5-6	TRBJ2-7	.	TGTGCCAGCAGCTTGGAGGGAGACCCCTTCGAGCAGTACTTC	CASSLEGDPFEQYF
TRBD2	TRBV7-3	TRBJ2-1	many	TGTGCCAGCAGCTTAACTGGCGGGGGGGCTGGTGAGCAGTTCTTC	CASSLTGGGAGEQFF
TRBD1	TRBV5-6	TRBJ2-7	many	TGTGCCAGCAGCCCTGACAGGGGCCACGAGCAGTACTTC	CASSPDRGHEQYF
.	TRBV12-3/TRBV12-4	TRBJ1-5	few	TGTGCCAGCAGTAGGGGAGTCAGCACCAATCAGCCCCAGCATTTT	CASSRGVSTNQPQHF
TRBD2	TRBV7-6	TRBJ2-7	.	TGTGCCAGCAGCGATCTCGGACTAGCGGGAAACTACGAGCAGTACTTC	CASSDLGLAGNYEQYF
TRBD2	TRBV5-1	TRBJ2-1	few	TGCGCCAGCAAGAAGGGGACTAGCGGGGTACAGGAGCAGTTCTTC	CASKKGTSGVQEQFF
.	TRBV5-4	TRBJ2-7	few	TGTGCCAGCAGCTTGTCAGGGGTTAACGAGCAGTACTTC	CASSLSGVNEQYF
.	TRBV20-1	TRBJ2-3	.	TGCAGTGCTAGAGATCTGATGACTAGCAGGGGGGGCACAGATACGCAGTATTTT	CSARDLMTSRGGTDTQYF
.	TRBV7-8	TRBJ2-7	few	TGTGCCAGCAGCTTTTCGACAGACCCTTCCTACGAGCAGTACTTC	CASSFSTDPSYEQYF
.	TRBV6-5	TRBJ2-3	.	TGTGCCAGCAGTTTCCAGATCAACCCAGATACGCAGTATTTT	CASSFQINPDTQYF
TRBD2	TRBV20-1	TRBJ2-5	many	TGCAGTGCTTTTAGCGGGAGGGTTTGGGTCCCTCAAGAGACCCAGTACTTC	CSAFSGRVWVPQETQYF
TRBD1	TRBV28	TRBJ1-1	many	TGTGCCAGCAGTTTACGGACAGGCGTCAACACTGAAGCTTTCTTT	CASSLRTGVNTEAFF
.	TRBV10-3	TRBJ1-1	.	TGTGCCACAAAGGACAGCTTGACGAGTGAAGCTTTCTTT	CATKDSLTSEAFF
.	TRBV28	TRBJ1-2	.	TGTGCCAGCAGTGAGTCCGGTTTTGGCTACACCTTC	CASSESGFGYTF
.	TRBV5-6	TRBJ1-2	once	TGTGCCAGCAGCTTGTCGGTCGCGGGAGGCTACACCTTC	CASSLSVAGGYTF
TRBD2	TRBV29-1	TRBJ2-7	many	TGCACCCTTAGTACGAGCGGGAGGCCCCGGGTAGGGGACGAGCAGTACTTC	CTLSTSGRPRVGDEQYF
TRBD1	TRBV27	TRBJ1-1	many	TGTGCCAGCAGTAAACCGGGACAGGGGGGGAACACTGAAGCTTTCTTT	CASSKPGQGGNTEAFF
.	TRBV29-1	TRBJ1-4	.	TGCAGCGTTGAAGAAGGTCAAAAACTGTTTTTT	CSVEEGQKLFF